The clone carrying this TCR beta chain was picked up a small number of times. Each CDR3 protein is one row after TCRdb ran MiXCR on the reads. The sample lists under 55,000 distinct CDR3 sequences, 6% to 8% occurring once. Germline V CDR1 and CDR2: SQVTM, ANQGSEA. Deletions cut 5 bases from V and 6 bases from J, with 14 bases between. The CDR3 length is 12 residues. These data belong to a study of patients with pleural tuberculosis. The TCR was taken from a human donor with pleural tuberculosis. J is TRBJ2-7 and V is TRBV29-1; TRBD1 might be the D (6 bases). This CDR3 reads CSVFAVRGEQYF. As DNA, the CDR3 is TGCAGCGTTTTTGCCGTCAGGGGCGAGCAGTACTTC.